This TCR beta chain was captured by sequencing in a study of T cell repertoires in cytomegalovirus infection. Looking at the study overall: CMV epitopes in the study were HLA-C-restricted (recently identified) and HLA-B-restricted (well studied). Both a matching HLA type and CMV infection were indicated by public TCR beta signatures. Study-wide points: Predominance within the ex vivo response was attributable to HLA-C-restricted CMV-specific TCR beta clonotypes.

This clonotype was seen at least ten times. Its target is not known. Each CDR3 protein is one row after TCRdb ran MiXCR on the reads. This table holds some 940,000 distinct CDR3 sequences, more than 25% found once. Sequenced material: cultured CD8+ T cells from PBMCs, taken from culture after CMV antigen stimulation. This sequence was found in a human donor in good health (CMV status not recorded). Some clones in this sample may be carry-over from other donors' samples.

DNA of the CDR3: TGTGCCAGCGGCTGGGGGGGCACTGAAGCTTTCTTT. Its translation: CASGWGGTEAFF. The chain joins TRBV6-1 to TRBJ1-1; TRBD1 might be the D (5 bases). V lost 8 bases and J lost 4, with 11 bases in between. Germline assignment: CDR1 MNHNS and CDR2 SASEGT. This CDR3 is built from 12 residues.